Below, 20 T cell receptor beta chains from the same sample are listed, as sequenced in a study of blood T cell repertoires in COVID-19. Some clones are missing from TCRdb's copy, which holds only in-frame ones; the method was immunoSEQ multiplex PCR. This sample has some 130,000 clones; roughly three quarters occur once, and the top ten carry 1.5% to 2%. The sequencing sample was made of peripheral blood. The source is a woman in her seventies with acute or convalescent COVID-19.

The chain is built from TRBV7-2 and TRBJ1-3; 8 positions agree with TRBD1. Losses at the gene ends were 1 base for V and 0 bases for J; bases not matched to a gene: 2. The CDR3 extends over 16 amino acids. Germline V CDR1 and CDR2: SGHTA, FQGNSA. CDR3 coding DNA: TGTGCCAGCAGCTTAGAAGGGACAGGCTCTGGAAACACCATATATTTT. Encoded protein: CASSLEGTGSGNTIYF.

This clone was detected only once. J is TRBJ2-1 and V is TRBV6-2 or TRBV6-3; 7 nucleotides agree with TRBD1. The CDR3 sequence is 15 residues long. Germline CDR1 reads MNHEY; CDR2 reads SVGEGT. J gave up 10 bases and V 6 bases, and 15 bases lay outside the gene matches. CDR3 sequence: CASSPSPETGIEQFF. The CDR3 region has the DNA TGTGCCAGCAGCCCATCCCCCGAGACAGGGATCGAGCAGTTCTTC.

The V and J genes are TRBV6-1 and TRBJ1-2; no clear D. The CDR3 totals 15 residues. Germline V lookup: CDR1 MNHNS, CDR2 SASEGT. V was cut by 2 bases and J by 4 bases, with 14 bases left in between. CDR3: CASSEWEGMGYGYTF. CDR3 nucleotides: TGTGCCAGCAGTGAATGGGAGGGCATGGGCTATGGCTACACCTTC.

This rearrangement joins TRBV6-5 to TRBJ1-3, with a tentative D call TRBD1 (5 bases). V lost 8 bases and J 4 bases, leaving 6 bases between the germline ends. Germline CDR1 MNHEY, CDR2 SVGAGI. The length of the CDR3 is 11 residues. CDR3 DNA: TGTGCCAGCGGGGCCGGAAACACCATATATTTT. It yields the protein CASGAGNTIYF.

This clone has a single count. This chain joins TRBV5-1 and TRBJ2-6, with D perhaps TRBD1 (5 bases). Germline V gene lookup returns CDR1 SGHRS and CDR2 YFSETQ. The V gene lost 2 bases and the J gene lost 0 bases, with 15 bases spanning the gap. CDR3 length: 18 residues. CDR3 DNA: TGCGCCAGCAGCTTCCTAGGACAAGGCCCCTCTGGGGCCAACGTCCTGACTTTC. Protein: CASSFLGQGPSGANVLTF. The variable domain in full, with the rest retrieved from reference TRBV5-1 and TRBJ2-6, is KAGVTQTPRYLIKTRGQQVTLSCSPISGHRSVSWYQQTPGQGLQFLFEYFSETQRNKGNFPGRFSGRQFSNSRSEMNVSTLELGDSALYLCASSFLGQGPSGANVLTFGAGSRLTVL.

This chain connects TRBV7-9 to TRBJ2-6, with a tentative D call TRBD2 (7 bases). V was pared by 5 bases and J by 0 bases, with 14 bases between. This CDR3 is 17 amino acids long. Looked up from germline, CDR1 is SEHNR and CDR2 is FQNEAQ (reference sequence). This chain's CDR3 is CASSLPGDYSGANVLTF. The CDR3 nucleotides read TGTGCCAGCAGCCTCCCAGGGGACTACTCTGGGGCCAACGTCCTGACTTTC.

CDR3 sequence: CASSPPGGRWDTQYF. CDR3 bases: TGTGCCAGCAGCCCCCCTGGGGGGAGGTGGGATACGCAGTATTTT. The J gene is TRBJ2-3, the V gene TRBV4-2; possibly TRBD2 for D (6 bases). V lost 4 bases and J lost 6, with 17 bases in between. The germline V gene encodes CDR1 LGHNA and CDR2 YNFKEQ. The CDR3 is 15 amino acids.

The rearrangement uses TRBV2 and TRBJ2-2; 7 bases agree with TRBD1. The trim removed 2 bases at V and 2 bases at J, leaving 8 bases unmatched. CDR1 is SNHLY and CDR2 is FYNNEI in the germline V gene. CDR3 length equals 17 residues. The CDR3 sequence is CASSESRTGTNTGELFF. For the CDR3, the DNA is TGTGCCAGCAGTGAATCCCGGACAGGAACCAACACCGGGGAGCTGTTTTTT.

CDR3 in DNA: TGTGCCAGCAGTTTACAACTAAACTATGGCTACACCTTC. Translated: CASSLQLNYGYTF. The chain uses TRBV12-3 or TRBV12-4 and TRBJ1-2; D not certain. V gave up 2 bases and J gave up 2 bases, with 6 bases separating them. This CDR3 region has 13 residues.

In this sample, this clone turned up a few times. V and J are TRBV7-9 and TRBJ1-2; 9 nucleotides agree with TRBD1. The CDR3 covers 16 residues. The ends lost 4 bases at V and 3 bases at J; junction bases unmatched: 9. From germline, CDR1 is SEHNR and CDR2 FQNEAQ (reference sequence). The CDR3 spells CASSSSQGAGDYGYTF. The CDR3 coding sequence is TGTGCCAGCAGCTCTTCACAGGGGGCGGGTGACTATGGCTACACCTTC. Supplemented by reference TRBV7-9 and TRBJ1-2, the full variable domain reads DTGVSQNPRHKITKRGQNVTFRCDPISEHNRLYWYRQTLGQGPEFLTYFQNEAQLEKSRLLSDRFSAERPKGSFSTLEIQRTEQGDSAMYLCASSSSQGAGDYGYTFGSGTRLTVV.

This clone appeared many times. The chain uses TRBV10-2 and TRBJ2-2, with D possibly matching TRBD2 (7 bases). The V and J ends lost 0 bases and 5 bases respectively, with 10 bases between them. The CDR3 is 15 amino acids. Germline CDR1 and CDR2: WSHSY and SAAADI. CDR3: CASSESAGATGELFF. The CDR3 coding sequence is TGCGCCAGCAGTGAGTCCGCGGGGGCTACCGGGGAGCTGTTTTTT.

The chain uses TRBV19 and TRBJ1-5, with a possible D match to TRBD1 (6 bases). The V and J ends lost 4 bases and 4 bases respectively, with 17 bases between them. Germline CDR1 is LNHDA and CDR2 is SQIVND (reference sequence). The CDR3 contains 16 residues. CDR3 bases: TGTGCCAGTAGTACTCGGCCCCCTACAGGGAATCAGCCCCAGCATTTT. Translating it yields CASSTRPPTGNQPQHF.

CDR3 residues: CASSFNGYEQYF. In DNA, the CDR3 is TGTGCCAGCAGTTTCAACGGCTACGAGCAGTACTTC. This sequence joins TRBV27 and TRBJ2-7, with D unresolved. Germline CDR1 and CDR2: MNHEY and SMNVEV (reference sequence). The CDR3 is 12 residues long. V lost 3 bases to trimming and J lost 3 bases, with 6 bases between them.

The chain combines TRBV5-1 with TRBJ1-4; 7 nucleotides align to TRBD1. CDR3 size: 16 residues. V gave up 3 bases and J gave up 7 bases; unmatched junction bases: 12. Germline CDR1 is SGHRS and CDR2 is YFSETQ. CDR3 sequence (DNA): TGCGCCAGCAGCTACCTGGGGGCAGGGGGGAGTGAAAAACTGTTTTTT. It is translated as CASSYLGAGGSEKLFF.

This chain joins TRBV21-1 and TRBJ1-5; whether TRBD1, the table's D call, matches the DNA was not checked. TRBV21-1 has pseudogene status. The length of the CDR3 is 17 residues. As DNA, the CDR3 is TGTGCCAGCAGCAAAGTACTCCCAGGGGGCCGTAATCAGCCCCAGCATTTT. This codes for CASSKVLPGGRNQPQHF.

This sequence joins TRBV6-5 and TRBJ2-5; weak D call: TRBD1 (6 bases). Trimming took off 6 bases at V and 5 bases at J, with 19 bases between the two ends. The CDR3 totals 15 residues. CDR1 MNHEY and CDR2 SVGAGI come from the germline V gene. The CDR3: CASSQPGHKWETQYF. The CDR3 nucleotides read TGTGCCAGCAGCCAACCGGGACACAAATGGGAGACCCAGTACTTC.

This chain joins TRBV10-3 and TRBJ2-7; 7 bases line up with TRBD1. Germline lookup yields CDR1 ENHRY and CDR2 SYGVKD. The CDR3 extends over 12 amino acids. The junction had 8 bases not matched to a gene; V was cut back by 10 bases and J by 5 bases. The CDR3 DNA sequence: TGTGCCAGCCGGGACAGCTTAAACGAGCAGTACTTC. This gives the protein CASRDSLNEQYF.

The rearrangement uses TRBV3-1 (or the pseudogene TRBV3-2) and TRBJ1-5, with D tentatively TRBD1 (6 bases). V was trimmed by 4 bases and J by 7 bases, leaving 14 bases between them. Germline values: CDR1 LGHDT, CDR2 YNNKEL (reference sequence). This CDR3 has 14 residues. The CDR3 loop is CASSPLRGGQPQHF. The CDR3, as DNA: TGTGCCAGCAGCCCACTCAGGGGTGGACAGCCCCAGCATTTT.

The CDR3 nucleotides are TGTGCCAGCAGTTTCAGCCTAGAAGTGACCCAGTACTTC. Translating gives CASSFSLEVTQYF. This rearrangement joins TRBV28 to TRBJ2-5; D not resolved. V lost 3 bases, J lost 7 bases, and 12 bases lay in between. The CDR3 sequence is 13 residues long. From germline, CDR1 is MDHEN and CDR2 SYDVKM. The complete variable domain, with remaining parts taken from reference TRBV28 and TRBJ2-5, reads DVKVTQSSRYLVKRTGEKVFLECVQDMDHENMFWYRQDPGLGLRLIYFSYDVKMKEKGDIPEGYSVSREKKERFSLILESASTNQTSMYLCASSFSLEVTQYFGPGTRLLVL.

This chain joins TRBV19 and TRBJ2-1; D may be TRBD2 (5 bases). This CDR3 comprises 15 residues. CDR1 is LNHDA and CDR2 is SQIVND in the germline V gene (reference sequence). Trimming left V 5 bases short and J 4 bases short, with 15 bases between. The CDR3 is CASSASGITYNEQFF. The DNA for the CDR3 is TGTGCCAGTAGTGCTTCGGGAATAACTTACAATGAGCAGTTCTTC.